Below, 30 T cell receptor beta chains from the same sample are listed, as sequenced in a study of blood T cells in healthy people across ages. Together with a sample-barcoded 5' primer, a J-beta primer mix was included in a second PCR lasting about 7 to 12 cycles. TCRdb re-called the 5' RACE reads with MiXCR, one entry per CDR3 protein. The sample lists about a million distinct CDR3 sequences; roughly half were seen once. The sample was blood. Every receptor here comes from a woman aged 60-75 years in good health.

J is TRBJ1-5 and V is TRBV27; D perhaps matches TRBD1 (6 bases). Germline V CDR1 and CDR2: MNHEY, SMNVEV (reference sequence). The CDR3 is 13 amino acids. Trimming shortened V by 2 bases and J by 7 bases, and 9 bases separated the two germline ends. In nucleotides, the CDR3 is TGTGCCAGCAGTTTACAGGGGATGCAGCCCCAGCATTTT. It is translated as CASSLQGMQPQHF.

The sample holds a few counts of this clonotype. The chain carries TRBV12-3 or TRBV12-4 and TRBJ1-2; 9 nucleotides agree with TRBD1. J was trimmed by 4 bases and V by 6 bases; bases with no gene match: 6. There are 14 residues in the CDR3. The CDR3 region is CASRVQGAGYGYTF. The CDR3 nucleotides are TGTGCCAGCAGAGTACAGGGGGCGGGCTATGGCTACACCTTC.

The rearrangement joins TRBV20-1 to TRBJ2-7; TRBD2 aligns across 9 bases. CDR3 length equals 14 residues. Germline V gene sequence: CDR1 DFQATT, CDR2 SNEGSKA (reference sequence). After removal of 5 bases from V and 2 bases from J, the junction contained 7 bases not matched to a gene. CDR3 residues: CSAGKTSGTYEQYF. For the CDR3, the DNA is TGCAGTGCTGGCAAGACTAGCGGAACCTACGAGCAGTACTTC.

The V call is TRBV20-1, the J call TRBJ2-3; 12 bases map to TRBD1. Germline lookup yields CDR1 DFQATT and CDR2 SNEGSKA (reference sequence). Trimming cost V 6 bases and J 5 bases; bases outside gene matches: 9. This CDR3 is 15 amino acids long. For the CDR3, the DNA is TGCAGTGCACCACCGGGACAGGGGGCTTTAGATACGCAGTATTTT. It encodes CSAPPGQGALDTQYF.

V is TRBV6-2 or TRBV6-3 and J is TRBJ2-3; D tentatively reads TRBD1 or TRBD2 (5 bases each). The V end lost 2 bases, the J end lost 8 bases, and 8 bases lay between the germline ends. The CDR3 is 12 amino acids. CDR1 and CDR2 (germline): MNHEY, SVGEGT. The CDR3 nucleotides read TGTGCCAGCAGTTACGGGGACGCTACGCAGTATTTT. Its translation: CASSYGDATQYF.

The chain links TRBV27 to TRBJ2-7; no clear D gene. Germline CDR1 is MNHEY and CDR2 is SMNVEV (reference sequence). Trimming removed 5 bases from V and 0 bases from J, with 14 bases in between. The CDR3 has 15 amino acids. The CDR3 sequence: CASSRSGDGSYEQYF. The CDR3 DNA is TGTGCCAGCAGTCGGTCGGGTGACGGCTCCTACGAGCAGTACTTC.

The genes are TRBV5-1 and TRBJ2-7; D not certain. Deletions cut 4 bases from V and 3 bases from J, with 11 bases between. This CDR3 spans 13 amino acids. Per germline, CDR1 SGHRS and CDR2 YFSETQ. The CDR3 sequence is CASSVGSIYEQYF. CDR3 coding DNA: TGCGCCAGCAGCGTAGGCAGTATCTACGAGCAGTACTTC.

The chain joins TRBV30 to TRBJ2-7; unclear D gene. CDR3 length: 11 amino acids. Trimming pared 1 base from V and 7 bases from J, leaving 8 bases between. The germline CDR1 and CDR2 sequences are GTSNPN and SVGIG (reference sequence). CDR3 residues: CAWSGLGEQYF. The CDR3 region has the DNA TGTGCCTGGAGTGGCCTTGGGGAGCAGTACTTC.

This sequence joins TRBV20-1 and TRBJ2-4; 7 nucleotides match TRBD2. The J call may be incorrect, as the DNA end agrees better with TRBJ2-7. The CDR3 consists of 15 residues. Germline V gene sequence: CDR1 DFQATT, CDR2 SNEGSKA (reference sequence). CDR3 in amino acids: CSARDSGTTTREQYF. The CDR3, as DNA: TGCAGTGCTAGAGACTCCGGGACTACCACGCGCGAGCAGTACTTC.

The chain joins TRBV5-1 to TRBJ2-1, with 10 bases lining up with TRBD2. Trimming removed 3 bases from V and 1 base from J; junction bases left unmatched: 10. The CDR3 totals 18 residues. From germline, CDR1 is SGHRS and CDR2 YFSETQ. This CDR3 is CASSSLAGALRSYNEQFF. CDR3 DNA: TGCGCCAGCAGCTCCCTAGCGGGAGCTCTTCGATCCTACAATGAGCAGTTCTTC. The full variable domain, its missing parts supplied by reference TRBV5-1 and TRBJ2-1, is KAGVTQTPRYLIKTRGQQVTLSCSPISGHRSVSWYQQTPGQGLQFLFEYFSETQRNKGNFPGRFSGRQFSNSRSEMNVSTLELGDSALYLCASSSLAGALRSYNEQFFGPGTRLTVL.

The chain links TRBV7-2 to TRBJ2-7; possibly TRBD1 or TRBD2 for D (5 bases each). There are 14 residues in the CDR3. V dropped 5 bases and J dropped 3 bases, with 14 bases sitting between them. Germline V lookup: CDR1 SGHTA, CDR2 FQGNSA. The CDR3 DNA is TGTGCCAGCAGCGTGTACCCGGGACGCTACGAGCAGTACTTC. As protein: CASSVYPGRYEQYF. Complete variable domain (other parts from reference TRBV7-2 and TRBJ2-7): GAGVSQSPSNKVTEKGKDVELRCDPISGHTALYWYRQSLGQGLEFLIYFQGNSAPDKSGLPSDRFSAERTGGSVSTLTIQRTQQEDSAVYLCASSVYPGRYEQYFGPGTRLTVT.

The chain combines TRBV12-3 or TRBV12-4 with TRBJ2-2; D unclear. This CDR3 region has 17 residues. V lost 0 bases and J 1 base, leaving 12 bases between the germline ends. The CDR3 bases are TGTGCCAGCAGTTTAGCAGGGATGACTTGGAACACCGGGGAGCTGTTTTTT. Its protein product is CASSLAGMTWNTGELFF.

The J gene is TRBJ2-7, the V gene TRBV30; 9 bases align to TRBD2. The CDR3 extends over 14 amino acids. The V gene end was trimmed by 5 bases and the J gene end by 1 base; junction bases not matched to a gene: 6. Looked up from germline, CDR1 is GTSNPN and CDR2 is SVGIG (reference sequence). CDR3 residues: CAWEFAGGSYEQYF. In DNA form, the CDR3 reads TGTGCCTGGGAATTTGCGGGAGGGTCCTACGAGCAGTACTTC.

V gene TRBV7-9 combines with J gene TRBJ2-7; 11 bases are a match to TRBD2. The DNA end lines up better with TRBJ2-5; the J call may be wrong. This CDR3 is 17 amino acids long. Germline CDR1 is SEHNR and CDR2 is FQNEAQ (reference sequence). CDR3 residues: CASSSIRDSGRAETQYF. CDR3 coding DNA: TGTGCCAGCAGCTCCATACGAGATAGCGGGAGGGCTGAGACCCAGTACTTC.

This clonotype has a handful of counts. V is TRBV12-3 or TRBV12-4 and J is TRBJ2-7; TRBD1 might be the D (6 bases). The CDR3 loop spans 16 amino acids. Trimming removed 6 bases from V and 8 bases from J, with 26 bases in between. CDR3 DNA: TGTGCCAGCAGCCCCTCCCGGGACACCCACCGGTTCCAGCAGTACTTC. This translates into CASSPSRDTHRFQQYF.

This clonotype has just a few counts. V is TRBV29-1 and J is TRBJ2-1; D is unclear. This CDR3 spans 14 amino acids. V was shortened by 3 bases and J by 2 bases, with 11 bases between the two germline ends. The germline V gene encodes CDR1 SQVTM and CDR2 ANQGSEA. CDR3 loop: CSVELPWTYNEQFF. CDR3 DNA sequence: TGCAGCGTTGAGCTTCCATGGACCTACAATGAGCAGTTCTTC.

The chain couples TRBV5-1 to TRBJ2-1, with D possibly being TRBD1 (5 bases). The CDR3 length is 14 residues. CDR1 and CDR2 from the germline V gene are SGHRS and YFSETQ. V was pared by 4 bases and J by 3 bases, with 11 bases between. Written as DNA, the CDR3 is TGCGCCAGCAGCGTATATGACAGCTACAATGAGCAGTTCTTC. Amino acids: CASSVYDSYNEQFF.

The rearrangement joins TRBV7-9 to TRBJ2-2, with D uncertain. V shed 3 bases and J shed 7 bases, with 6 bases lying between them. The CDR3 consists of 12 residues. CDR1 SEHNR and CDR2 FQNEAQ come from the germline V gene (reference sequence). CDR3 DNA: TGTGCCAGCAGCTTGGGGTTCGGGGAGCTGTTTTTT. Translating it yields CASSLGFGELFF.

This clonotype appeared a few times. The CDR3 sequence is CASSPGSGTNQETQYF. The CDR3 DNA follows: TGTGCCAGCAGCCCCGGGAGCGGGACCAACCAAGAGACCCAGTACTTC. This sequence joins TRBV6-2 or TRBV6-3 and TRBJ2-5, with 7 bases that match TRBD2. Trimming at V came to 6 bases and at J to 0 bases, leaving 10 bases not matched to a gene. The CDR3 spans 16 residues. Germline V gene sequence: CDR1 MNHEY, CDR2 SVGEGT.

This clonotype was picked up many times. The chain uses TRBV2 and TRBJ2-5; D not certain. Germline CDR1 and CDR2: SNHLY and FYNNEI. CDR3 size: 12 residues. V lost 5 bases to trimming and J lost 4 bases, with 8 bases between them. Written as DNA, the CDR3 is TGTGCCAGCAGTTGGGTCGGAGAGACCCAGTACTTC. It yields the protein CASSWVGETQYF.

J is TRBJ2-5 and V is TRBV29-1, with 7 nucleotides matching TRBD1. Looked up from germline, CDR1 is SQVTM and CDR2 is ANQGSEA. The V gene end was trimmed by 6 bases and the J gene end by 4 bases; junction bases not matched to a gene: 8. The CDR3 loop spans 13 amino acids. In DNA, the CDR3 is TGCAGCGTCGTAGAGGGGGCGGGAGAGACCCAGTACTTC. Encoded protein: CSVVEGAGETQYF. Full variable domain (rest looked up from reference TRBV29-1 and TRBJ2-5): SAVISQKPSRDICQRGTSLTIQCQVDSQVTMMFWYRQQPGQSLTLIATANQGSEATYESGFVIDKFPISRPNLTFSTLTVSNMSPEDSSIYLCSVVEGAGETQYFGPGTRLLVL.

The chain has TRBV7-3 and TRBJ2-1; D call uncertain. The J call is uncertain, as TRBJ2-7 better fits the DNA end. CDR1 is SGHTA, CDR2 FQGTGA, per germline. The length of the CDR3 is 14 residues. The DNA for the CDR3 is TGTGCCAGCAGCCTTGGGCCTCCGTCGTGGGAGCAGTACTTC. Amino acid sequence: CASSLGPPSWEQYF.

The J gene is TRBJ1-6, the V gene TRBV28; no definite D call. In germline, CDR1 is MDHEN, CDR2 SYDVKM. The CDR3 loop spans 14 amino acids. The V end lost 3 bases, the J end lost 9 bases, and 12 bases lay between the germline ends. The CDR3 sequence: CASSFPIGGSPLHF. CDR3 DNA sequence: TGTGCCAGCAGTTTCCCCATAGGTGGTTCACCCCTCCACTTT.

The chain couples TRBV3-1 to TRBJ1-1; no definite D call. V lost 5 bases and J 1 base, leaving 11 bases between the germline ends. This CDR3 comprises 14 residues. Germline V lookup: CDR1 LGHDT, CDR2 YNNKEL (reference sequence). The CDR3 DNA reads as TGTGCCAGCAGCTGGGGTATTCCGAACACTGAAGCTTTCTTT. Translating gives CASSWGIPNTEAFF.

This chain's CDR3 is CASSLTDRDEQYF. In nucleotides, the CDR3 is TGTGCCAGCAGCTTAACGGACAGGGACGAGCAGTACTTC. V is TRBV7-6 and J is TRBJ2-5; 8 bases are shared with TRBD1. With the DNA end fitting TRBJ2-7 better, the J assignment may be wrong. Germline-derived CDR1 and CDR2 are SGHVS and FNYEAQ. The CDR3 runs to 13 residues.

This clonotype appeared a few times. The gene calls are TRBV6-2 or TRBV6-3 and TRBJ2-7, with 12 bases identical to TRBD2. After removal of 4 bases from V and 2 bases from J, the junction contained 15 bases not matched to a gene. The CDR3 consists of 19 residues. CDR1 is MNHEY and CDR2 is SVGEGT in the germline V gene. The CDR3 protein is CASSSGTRTSGKDTYEQYF. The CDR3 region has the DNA TGTGCCAGCAGTTCCGGAACTAGGACTAGCGGGAAGGATACCTACGAGCAGTACTTC.

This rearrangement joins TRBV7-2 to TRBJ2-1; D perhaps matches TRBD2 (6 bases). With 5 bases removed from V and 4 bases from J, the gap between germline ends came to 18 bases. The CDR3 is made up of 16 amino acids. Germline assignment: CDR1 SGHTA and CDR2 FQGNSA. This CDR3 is CASSQSIADLYNEQFF. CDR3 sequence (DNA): TGTGCCAGCAGCCAATCCATAGCGGACCTTTACAATGAGCAGTTCTTC.

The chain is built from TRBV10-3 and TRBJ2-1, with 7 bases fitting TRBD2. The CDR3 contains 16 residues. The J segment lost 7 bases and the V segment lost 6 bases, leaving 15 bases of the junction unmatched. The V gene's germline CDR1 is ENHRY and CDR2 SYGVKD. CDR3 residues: CAISPAVERGLNEQFF. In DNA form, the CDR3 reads TGTGCCATCAGCCCAGCGGTCGAGCGGGGCCTGAATGAGCAGTTCTTC.

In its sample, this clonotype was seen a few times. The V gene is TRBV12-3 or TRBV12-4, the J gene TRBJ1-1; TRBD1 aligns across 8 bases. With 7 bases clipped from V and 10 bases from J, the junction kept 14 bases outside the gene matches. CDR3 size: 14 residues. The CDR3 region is CASTATGEGRSAFF. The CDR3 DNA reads TGTGCCAGCACCGCGACAGGGGAAGGTAGATCAGCTTTCTTT.

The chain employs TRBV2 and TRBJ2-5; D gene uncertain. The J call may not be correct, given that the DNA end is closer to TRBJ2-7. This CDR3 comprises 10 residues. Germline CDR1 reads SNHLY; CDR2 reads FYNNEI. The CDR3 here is CASSVREQYF. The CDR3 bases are TGTGCCAGCTCAGTTCGCGAGCAGTACTTC.